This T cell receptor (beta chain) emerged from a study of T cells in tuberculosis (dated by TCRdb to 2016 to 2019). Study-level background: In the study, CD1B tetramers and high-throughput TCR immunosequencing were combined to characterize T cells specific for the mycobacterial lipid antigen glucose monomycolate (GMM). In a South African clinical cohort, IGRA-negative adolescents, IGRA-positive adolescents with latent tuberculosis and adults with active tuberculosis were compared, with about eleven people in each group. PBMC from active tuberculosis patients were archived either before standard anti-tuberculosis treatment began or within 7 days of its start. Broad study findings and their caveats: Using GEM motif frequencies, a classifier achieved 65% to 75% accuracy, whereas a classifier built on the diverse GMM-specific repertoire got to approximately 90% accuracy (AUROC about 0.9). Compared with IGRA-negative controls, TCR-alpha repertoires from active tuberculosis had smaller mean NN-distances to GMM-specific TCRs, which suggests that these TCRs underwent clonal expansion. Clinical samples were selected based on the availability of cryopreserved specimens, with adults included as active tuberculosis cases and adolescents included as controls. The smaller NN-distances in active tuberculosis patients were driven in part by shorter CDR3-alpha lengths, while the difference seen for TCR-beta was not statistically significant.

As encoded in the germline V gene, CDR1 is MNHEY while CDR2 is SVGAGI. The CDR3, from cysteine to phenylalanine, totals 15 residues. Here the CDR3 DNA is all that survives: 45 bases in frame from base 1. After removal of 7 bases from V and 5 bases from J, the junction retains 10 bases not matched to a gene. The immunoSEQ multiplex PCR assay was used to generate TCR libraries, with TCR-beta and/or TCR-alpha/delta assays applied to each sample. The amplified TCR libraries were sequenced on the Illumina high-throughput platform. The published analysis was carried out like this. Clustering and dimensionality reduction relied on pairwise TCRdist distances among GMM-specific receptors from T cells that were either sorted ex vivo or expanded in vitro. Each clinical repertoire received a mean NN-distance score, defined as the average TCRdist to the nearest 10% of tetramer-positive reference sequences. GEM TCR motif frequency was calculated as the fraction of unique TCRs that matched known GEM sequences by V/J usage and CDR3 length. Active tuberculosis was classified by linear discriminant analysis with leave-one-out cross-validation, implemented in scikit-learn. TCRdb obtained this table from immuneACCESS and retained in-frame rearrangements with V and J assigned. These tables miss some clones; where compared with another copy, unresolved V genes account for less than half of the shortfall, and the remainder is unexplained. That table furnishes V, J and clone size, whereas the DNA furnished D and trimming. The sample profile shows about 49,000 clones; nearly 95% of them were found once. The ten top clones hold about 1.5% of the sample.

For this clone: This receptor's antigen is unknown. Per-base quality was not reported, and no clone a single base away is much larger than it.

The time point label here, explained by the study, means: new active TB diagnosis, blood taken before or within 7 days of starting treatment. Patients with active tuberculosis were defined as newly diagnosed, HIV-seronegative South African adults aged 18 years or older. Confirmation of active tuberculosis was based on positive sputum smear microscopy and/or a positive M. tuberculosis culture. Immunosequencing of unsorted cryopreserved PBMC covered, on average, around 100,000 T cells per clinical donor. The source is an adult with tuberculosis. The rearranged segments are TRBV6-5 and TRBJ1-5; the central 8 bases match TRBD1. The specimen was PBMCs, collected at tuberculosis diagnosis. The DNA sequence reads TGTGCCAGCAAACAGACAGGGGAAGTTCATCAGCCCCAGCATTTT. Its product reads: CASKQTGEVHQPQHF.